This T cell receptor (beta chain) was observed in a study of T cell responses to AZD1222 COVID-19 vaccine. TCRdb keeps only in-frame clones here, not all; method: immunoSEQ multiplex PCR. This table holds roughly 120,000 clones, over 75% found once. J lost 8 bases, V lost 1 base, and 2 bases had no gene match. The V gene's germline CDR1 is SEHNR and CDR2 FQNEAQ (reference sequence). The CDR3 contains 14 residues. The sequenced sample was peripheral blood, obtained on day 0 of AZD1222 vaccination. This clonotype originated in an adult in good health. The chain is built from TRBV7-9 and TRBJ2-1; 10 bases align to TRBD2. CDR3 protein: CASSLVLAGYEQFF. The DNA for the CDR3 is TGTGCCAGCAGCTTAGTACTAGCGGGGTATGAGCAGTTCTTC.